This entry describes one T cell receptor (beta chain). Assay: immunoSEQ multiplex PCR; the TCRdb copy retains only in-frame clones and omits some. Of about 40,000 clones listed, 90% to 95% are singletons. The sample comes from a study of T cell changes during pregnancy in multiple sclerosis. The CDR3 loop spans 15 amino acids. V lost 4 bases, J lost 0 bases, and 10 bases lay in between. Germline V gene lookup returns CDR1 SGHAT and CDR2 FQNNGV. The chain recombines TRBV11-2 with TRBJ2-1; D remains ambiguous. Source: CD4+ T cells from peripheral blood mononuclear cells, taken in the third trimester of pregnancy. The source is a female donor with multiple sclerosis, enrolled in a pregnancy study. CDR3 protein: CASSSLPSSYNEQFF. The CDR3 DNA sequence: TGTGCCAGCAGCTCACTCCCGAGCTCCTACAATGAGCAGTTCTTC.